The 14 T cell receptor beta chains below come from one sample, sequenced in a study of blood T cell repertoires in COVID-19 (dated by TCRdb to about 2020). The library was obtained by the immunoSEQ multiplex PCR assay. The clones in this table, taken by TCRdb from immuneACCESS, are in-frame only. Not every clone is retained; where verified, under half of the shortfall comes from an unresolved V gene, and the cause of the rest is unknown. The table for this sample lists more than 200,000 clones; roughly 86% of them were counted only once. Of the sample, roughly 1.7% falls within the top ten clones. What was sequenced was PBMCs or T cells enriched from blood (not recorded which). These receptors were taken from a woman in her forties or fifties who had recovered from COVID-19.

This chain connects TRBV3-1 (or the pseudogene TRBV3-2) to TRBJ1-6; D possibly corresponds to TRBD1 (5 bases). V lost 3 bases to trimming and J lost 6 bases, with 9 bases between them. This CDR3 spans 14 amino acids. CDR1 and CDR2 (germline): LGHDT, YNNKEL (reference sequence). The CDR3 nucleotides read TGTGCCAGCAGCCATAGCAGGGTTAATTCACCCCTCCACTTT. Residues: CASSHSRVNSPLHF.

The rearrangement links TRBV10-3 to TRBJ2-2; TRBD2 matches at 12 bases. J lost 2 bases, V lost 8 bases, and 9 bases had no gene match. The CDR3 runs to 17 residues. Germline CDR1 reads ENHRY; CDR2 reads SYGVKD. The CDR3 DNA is TGTGCCATCCGTGCTAGCGGGAGGGCCCCCAACACCGGGGAGCTGTTTTTT. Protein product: CAIRASGRAPNTGELFF.

In DNA form, the CDR3 reads TGTGCCAGCAGCCCAGGGTTTAGAGACCGTGGCGAGCAGTACTTC. Amino acid sequence: CASSPGFRDRGEQYF. The V and J genes are TRBV11-2 and TRBJ2-7; tentative D call: TRBD1 (5 bases). Trimming removed 5 bases at V and 6 bases at J, with 20 bases between. The length of the CDR3 is 15 residues. Germline V gene data show CDR1 as SGHAT and CDR2 as FQNNGV.

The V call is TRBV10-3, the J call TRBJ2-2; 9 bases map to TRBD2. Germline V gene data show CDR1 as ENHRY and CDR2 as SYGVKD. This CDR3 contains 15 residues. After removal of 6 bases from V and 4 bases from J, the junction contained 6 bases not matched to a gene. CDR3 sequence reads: CAISPGLAVTGELFF. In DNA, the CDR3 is TGTGCCATCAGCCCGGGACTAGCTGTCACCGGGGAGCTGTTTTTT.

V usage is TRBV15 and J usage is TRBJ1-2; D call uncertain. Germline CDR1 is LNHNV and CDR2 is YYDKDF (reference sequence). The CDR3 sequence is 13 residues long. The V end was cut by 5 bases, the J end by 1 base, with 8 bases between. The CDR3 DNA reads TGTGCCACCAGCGCCGGGGTTAACTATGGCTACACCTTC. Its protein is CATSAGVNYGYTF.

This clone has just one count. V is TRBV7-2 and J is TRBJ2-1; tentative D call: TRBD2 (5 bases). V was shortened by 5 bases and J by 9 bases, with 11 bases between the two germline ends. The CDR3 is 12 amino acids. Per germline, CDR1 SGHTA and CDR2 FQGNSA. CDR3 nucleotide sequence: TGTGCCAGCAGCCGGGGTTTGGGTGAGCAGTTCTTC. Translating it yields CASSRGLGEQFF.

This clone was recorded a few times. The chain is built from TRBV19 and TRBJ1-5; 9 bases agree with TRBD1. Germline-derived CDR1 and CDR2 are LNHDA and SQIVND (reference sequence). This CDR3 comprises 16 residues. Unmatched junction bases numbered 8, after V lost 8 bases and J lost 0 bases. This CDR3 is CASHLGQGYSNQPQHF. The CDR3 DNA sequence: TGTGCCAGTCATTTGGGACAGGGCTATAGCAATCAGCCCCAGCATTTT.

The CDR3 spells CASSQLPGGSTEAFF. The CDR3 DNA follows: TGTGCCAGCAGCCAATTGCCAGGGGGCTCCACTGAAGCTTTCTTT. The V gene is TRBV3-1 (or the pseudogene TRBV3-2), the J gene TRBJ1-1; 8 bases line up with TRBD1. Germline loops: CDR1 LGHDT, CDR2 YNNKEL (reference sequence). This CDR3 is 15 amino acids long. J was trimmed by 4 bases and V by 2 bases; bases with no gene match: 6.

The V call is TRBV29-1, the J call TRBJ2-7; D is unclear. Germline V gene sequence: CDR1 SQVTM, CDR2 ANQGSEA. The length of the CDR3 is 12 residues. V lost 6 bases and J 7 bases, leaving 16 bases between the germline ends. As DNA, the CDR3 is TGCAGCGTCACCCTCTATTCGGAGGAGCAGTACTTC. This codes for CSVTLYSEEQYF.

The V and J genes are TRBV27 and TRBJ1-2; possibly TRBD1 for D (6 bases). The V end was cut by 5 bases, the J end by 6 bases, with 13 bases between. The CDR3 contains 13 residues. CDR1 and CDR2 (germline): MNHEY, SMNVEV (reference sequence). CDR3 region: CASSPLQGDGYTF. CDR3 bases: TGTGCCAGCAGTCCATTACAGGGTGATGGCTACACCTTC.

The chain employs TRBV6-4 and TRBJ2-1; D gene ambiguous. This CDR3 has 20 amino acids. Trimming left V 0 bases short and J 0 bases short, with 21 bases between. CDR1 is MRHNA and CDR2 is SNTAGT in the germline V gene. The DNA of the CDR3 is TGTGCCAGCAGTGACTCTCCGACGAAAGATTTCCGGAGCTCCTACAATGAGCAGTTCTTC. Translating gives CASSDSPTKDFRSSYNEQFF.

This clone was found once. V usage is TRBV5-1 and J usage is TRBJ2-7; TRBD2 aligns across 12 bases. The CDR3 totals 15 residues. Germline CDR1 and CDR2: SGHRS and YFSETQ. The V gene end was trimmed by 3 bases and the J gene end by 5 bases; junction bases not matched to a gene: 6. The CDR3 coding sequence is TGCGCCAGCAGCTCCCGACTAGCGGGAGTGGACGAGCAGTACTTC. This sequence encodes CASSSRLAGVDEQYF.

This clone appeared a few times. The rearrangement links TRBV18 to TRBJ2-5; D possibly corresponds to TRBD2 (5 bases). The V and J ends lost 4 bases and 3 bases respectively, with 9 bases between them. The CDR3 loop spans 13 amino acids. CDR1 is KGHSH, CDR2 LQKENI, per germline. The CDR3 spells CASSLSAEETQYF. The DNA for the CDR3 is TGTGCCAGCTCACTCTCAGCGGAAGAGACCCAGTACTTC.

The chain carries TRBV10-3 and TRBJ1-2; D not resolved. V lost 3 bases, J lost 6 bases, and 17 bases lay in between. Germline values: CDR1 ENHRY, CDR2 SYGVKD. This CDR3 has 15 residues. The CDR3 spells CAISDSVEWNDGYTF. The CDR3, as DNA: TGTGCCATCAGTGATAGCGTTGAGTGGAACGATGGCTACACCTTC.